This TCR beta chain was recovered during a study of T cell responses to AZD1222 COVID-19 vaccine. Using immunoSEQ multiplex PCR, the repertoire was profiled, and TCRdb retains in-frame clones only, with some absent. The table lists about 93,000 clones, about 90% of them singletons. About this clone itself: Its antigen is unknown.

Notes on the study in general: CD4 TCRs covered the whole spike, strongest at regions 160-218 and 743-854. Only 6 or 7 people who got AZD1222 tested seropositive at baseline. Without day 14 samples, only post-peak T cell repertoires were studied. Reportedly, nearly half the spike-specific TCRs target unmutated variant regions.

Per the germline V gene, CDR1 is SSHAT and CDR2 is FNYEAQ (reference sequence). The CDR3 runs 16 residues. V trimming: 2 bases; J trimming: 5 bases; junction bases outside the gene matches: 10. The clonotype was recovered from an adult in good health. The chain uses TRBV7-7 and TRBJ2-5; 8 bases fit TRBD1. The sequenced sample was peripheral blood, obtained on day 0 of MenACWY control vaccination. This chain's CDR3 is CASSLTGGLLGETQYF. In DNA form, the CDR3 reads TGTGCCAGCAGCTTAACAGGGGGTCTCTTGGGTGAGACCCAGTACTTC.